Reported below is one T cell receptor beta chain. The entry originates in a study of OX40 agonist ivuxolimab in advanced cancers. Looking at the study overall: Patients undergoing dose escalation presented with hepatocellular carcinoma, melanoma, renal cell or head and neck cancer.

Here immunoSEQ multiplex PCR was the method, and the copy in TCRdb shows in-frame clones only, minus some. The sample lists 95,000 to 100,000 clones, roughly four fifths occurring once. The CDR3 totals 14 residues. Per the germline V gene, CDR1 is SGHDN and CDR2 is FVKESK. V dropped 0 bases and J dropped 4 bases, with 9 bases sitting between them. The source is an adult with an advanced solid tumor such as melanoma, head and neck, liver or kidney cancer. The rearrangement uses TRBV14 and TRBJ1-2; D is undetermined. The specimen comprised CD4+ or CD8+ T cells sorted from blood, sampled in a trial of the OX40 agonist ivuxolimab. This CDR3 is CASSQDVGSYGYTF. CDR3 DNA sequence: TGTGCCAGCAGCCAAGATGTCGGCAGCTATGGCTACACCTTC.